This T cell receptor (beta chain) was retrieved from a study of shared clonotypes between healthy human individuals. The data were produced by immunoSEQ multiplex PCR, yet TCRdb's version contains in-frame clones alone and is incomplete. The data show around 2,000,000 clones, under 95% seen once. Study-wide findings and caveats: Naive subsets typically showed greater estimated richness than memory subsets. Naive CD4 clonotypes were shared across a few donors at 4.5% to 6%.

In the naive CD8 group, cells lacked CD45RO and were positively selected for CCR7, so terminally differentiated effector memory CD45RA+ cells were left out. All the donors were Caucasian adults who lived in Nashville, Tennessee. This clone is a singleton in its sample. Its cognate antigen is unknown. Sequencing input: naive CD8+ T cells from PBMCs. The receptor comes from a man younger than 30 in good health. Some clones in this sample may be carry-over from other donors' samples.

The CDR3 DNA reads as TGTGCCAGCCGCCGAGGGACCTATAACTATGGCTACACCTTC. Its translation: CASRRGTYNYGYTF. This rearrangement joins TRBV6-5 to TRBJ1-2; D possibly corresponds to TRBD1 (5 bases). The germline V gene encodes CDR1 MNHEY and CDR2 SVGAGI. CDR3 length: 14 residues. V lost 8 bases and J 1 base, leaving 14 bases between the germline ends.